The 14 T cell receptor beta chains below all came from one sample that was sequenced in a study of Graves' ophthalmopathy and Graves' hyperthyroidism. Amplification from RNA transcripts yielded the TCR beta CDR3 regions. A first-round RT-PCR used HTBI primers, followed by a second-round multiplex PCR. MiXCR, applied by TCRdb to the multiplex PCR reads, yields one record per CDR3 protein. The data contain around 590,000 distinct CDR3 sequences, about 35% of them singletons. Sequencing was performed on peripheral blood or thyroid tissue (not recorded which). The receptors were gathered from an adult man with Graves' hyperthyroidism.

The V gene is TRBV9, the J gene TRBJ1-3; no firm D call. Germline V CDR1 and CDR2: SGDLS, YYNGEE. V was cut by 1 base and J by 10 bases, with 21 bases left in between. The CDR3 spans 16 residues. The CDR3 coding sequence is TGTGCCAGCAGCGTATCTAGCGTAGCTAGCCGAGAGACCATATATTTT. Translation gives CASSVSSVASRETIYF.

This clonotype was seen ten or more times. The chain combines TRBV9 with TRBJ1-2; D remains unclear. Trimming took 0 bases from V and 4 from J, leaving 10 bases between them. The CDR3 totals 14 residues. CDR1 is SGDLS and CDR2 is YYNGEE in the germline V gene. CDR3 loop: CASSVAGGGYGYTF. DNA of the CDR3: TGTGCCAGCAGCGTAGCGGGAGGTGGCTATGGCTACACCTTC.

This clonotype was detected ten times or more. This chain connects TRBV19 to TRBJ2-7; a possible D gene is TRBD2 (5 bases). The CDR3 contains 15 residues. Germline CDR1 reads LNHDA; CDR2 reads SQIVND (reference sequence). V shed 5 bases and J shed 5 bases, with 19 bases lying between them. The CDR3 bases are TGTGCCAGTAGTGCATCCCTGTCGACTATCCACGAGCAGTACTTC. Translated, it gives CASSASLSTIHEQYF. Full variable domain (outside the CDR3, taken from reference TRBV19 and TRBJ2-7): DGGITQSPKYLFRKEGQNVTLSCEQNLNHDAMYWYRQDPGQGLRLIYYSQIVNDFQKGDIAEGYSVSREKKESFPLTVTSAQKNPTAFYLCASSASLSTIHEQYFGPGTRLTVT.

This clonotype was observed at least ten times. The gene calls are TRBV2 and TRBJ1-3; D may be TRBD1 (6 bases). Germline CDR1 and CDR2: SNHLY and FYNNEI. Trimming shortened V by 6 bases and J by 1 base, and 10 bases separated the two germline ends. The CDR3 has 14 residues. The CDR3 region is CASRAGTSGNTIYF. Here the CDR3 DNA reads TGTGCCAGCAGAGCTGGGACATCTGGAAACACCATATATTTT.

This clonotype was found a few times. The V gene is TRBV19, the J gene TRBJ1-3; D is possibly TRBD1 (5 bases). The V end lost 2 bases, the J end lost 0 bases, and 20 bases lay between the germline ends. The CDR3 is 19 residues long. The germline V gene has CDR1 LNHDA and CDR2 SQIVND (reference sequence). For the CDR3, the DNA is TGTGCCAGTAGTATATTTCCGGCAGGAACAGGTCCCTCTGGAAACACCATATATTTT. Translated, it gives CASSIFPAGTGPSGNTIYF. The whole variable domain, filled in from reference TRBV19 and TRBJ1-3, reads DGGITQSPKYLFRKEGQNVTLSCEQNLNHDAMYWYRQDPGQGLRLIYYSQIVNDFQKGDIAEGYSVSREKKESFPLTVTSAQKNPTAFYLCASSIFPAGTGPSGNTIYFGEGSWLTVV.

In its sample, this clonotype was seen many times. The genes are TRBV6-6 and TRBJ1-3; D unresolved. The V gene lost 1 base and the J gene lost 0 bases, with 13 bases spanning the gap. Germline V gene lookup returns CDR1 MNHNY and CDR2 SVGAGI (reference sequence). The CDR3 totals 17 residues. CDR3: CASSYLSPVNSGNTIYF. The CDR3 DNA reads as TGTGCCAGCAGTTACTTGTCCCCTGTTAACTCTGGAAACACCATATATTTT.

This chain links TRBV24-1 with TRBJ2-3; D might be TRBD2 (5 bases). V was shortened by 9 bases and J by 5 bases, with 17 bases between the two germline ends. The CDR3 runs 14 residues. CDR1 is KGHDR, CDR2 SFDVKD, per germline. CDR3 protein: CATSGRPRGDTQYF. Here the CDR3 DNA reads TGTGCCACCTCCGGTCGCCCCCGGGGAGATACGCAGTATTTT.

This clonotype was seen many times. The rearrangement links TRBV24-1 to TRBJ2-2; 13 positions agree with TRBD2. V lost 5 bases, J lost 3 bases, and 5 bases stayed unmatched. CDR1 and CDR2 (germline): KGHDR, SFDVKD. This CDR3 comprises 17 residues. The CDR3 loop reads CATSAGTSGIYTGELFF. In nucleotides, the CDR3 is TGTGCCACCAGTGCCGGGACTAGCGGGATTTACACCGGGGAGCTGTTTTTT.

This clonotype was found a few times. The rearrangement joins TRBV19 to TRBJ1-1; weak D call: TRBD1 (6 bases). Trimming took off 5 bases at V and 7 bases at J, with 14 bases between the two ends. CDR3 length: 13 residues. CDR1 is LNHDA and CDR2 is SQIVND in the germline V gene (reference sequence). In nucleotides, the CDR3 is TGTGCCAGTAGTTACCGGGACACAGTTGAAGCTTTCTTT. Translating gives CASSYRDTVEAFF.

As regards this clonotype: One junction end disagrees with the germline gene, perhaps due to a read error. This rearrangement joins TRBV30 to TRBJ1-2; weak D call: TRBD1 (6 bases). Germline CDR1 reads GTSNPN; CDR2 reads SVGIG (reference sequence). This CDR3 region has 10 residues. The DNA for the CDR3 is TGTGCCTGGAGTGTTCAGGGGCCCCTCTTC. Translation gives CAWSVQGPLF. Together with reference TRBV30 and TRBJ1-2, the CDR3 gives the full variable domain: SQTIHQWPATLVQPVGSPLSLECTVEGTSNPNLYWYRQAAGRGLQLLFYSVGIGQISSEVPQNLSASRPQDRQFILSSKKLLLSDSGFYLCAWSVQGPLFGSGTRLTVV.

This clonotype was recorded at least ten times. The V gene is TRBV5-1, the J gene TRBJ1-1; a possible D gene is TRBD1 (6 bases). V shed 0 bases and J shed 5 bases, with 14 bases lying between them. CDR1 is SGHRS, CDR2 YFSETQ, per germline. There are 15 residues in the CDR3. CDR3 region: CASSLAGGALTEAFF. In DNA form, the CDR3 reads TGCGCCAGCAGCTTGGCGGGGGGGGCGTTGACTGAAGCTTTCTTT. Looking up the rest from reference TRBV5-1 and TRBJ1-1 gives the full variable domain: KAGVTQTPRYLIKTRGQQVTLSCSPISGHRSVSWYQQTPGQGLQFLFEYFSETQRNKGNFPGRFSGRQFSNSRSEMNVSTLELGDSALYLCASSLAGGALTEAFFGQGTRLTVV.

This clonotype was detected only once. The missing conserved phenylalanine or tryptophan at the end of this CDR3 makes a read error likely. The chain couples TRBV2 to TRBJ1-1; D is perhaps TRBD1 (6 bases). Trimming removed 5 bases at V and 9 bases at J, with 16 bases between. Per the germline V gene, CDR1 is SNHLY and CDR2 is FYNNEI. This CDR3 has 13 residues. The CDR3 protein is CASSFGIGTKAFL. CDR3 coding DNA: TGTGCCAGCAGTTTCGGGATCGGGACAAAAGCTTTCTTA.

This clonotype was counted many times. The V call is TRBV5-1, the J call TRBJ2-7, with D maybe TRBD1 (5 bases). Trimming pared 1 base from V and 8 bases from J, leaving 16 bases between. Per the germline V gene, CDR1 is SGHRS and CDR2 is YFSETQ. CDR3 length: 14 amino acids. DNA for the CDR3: TGCGCCAGCAGCTTGCGGCAGGGCAAGGGAAAGCAGTACTTC. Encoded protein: CASSLRQGKGKQYF.

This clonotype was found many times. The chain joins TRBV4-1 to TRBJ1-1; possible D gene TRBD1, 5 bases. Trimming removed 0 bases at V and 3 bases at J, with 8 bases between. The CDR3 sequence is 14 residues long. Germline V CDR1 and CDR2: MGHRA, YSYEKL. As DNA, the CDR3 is TGCGCCAGCAGCCAAGAAGGGGACTACACTGAAGCTTTCTTT. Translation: CASSQEGDYTEAFF.